The 30 T cell receptor beta chains listed next were all sequenced from one sample in a study of blood T cell repertoires in COVID-19 (dated by TCRdb to the early 2020s). Libraries were prepared through the immunoSEQ multiplex PCR assay. What TCRdb holds here is the immuneACCESS table cut down to in-frame rearrangements. Part of the clones is not present; checked against another copy, under half of the missing clones reflect an unresolved V gene, and the others are unexplained. The sample records more than 200,000 clones, 70% to 85% of which are singletons. The leading ten clones occupy roughly 10% of the sample. The sequencing input was peripheral blood. All receptors come from a man older than 75 with acute or convalescent COVID-19.

The chain employs TRBV27 and TRBJ2-7; 7 bases are a match to TRBD2. Trimming cost V 8 bases and J 2 bases; bases outside gene matches: 6. Per the germline V gene, CDR1 is MNHEY and CDR2 is SMNVEV (reference sequence). The CDR3 is made up of 13 amino acids. The CDR3 sequence is CASGREVTYEQYF. The CDR3 region has the DNA TGTGCCAGCGGGAGGGAAGTTACCTACGAGCAGTACTTC.

The gene calls are TRBV6-4 and TRBJ1-2; 7 bases fit TRBD1. The junction had 2 bases not matched to a gene; V was cut back by 0 bases and J by 7 bases. Looked up from germline, CDR1 is MRHNA and CDR2 is SNTAGT. This CDR3 is 13 amino acids long. The CDR3 DNA is TGTGCCAGCAGTGACTCGGCAGGGGGTGGCTACACCTTC. Protein: CASSDSAGGGYTF.

The chain employs TRBV6-6 and TRBJ1-1, with a possible D match to TRBD1 (5 bases). CDR3 size: 14 residues. V shed 1 base and J shed 4 bases, with 10 bases lying between them. The V gene's germline CDR1 is MNHNY and CDR2 SVGAGI (reference sequence). In DNA form, the CDR3 reads TGTGCCAGCAGTTACTGGGGGAGGGGCACTGAAGCTTTCTTT. This codes for CASSYWGRGTEAFF.

The rearrangement joins TRBV7-3 to TRBJ1-1; no clear D gene. The germline V and J ends were trimmed by 7 bases and 1 base, with 10 bases remaining between them. The germline V gene encodes CDR1 SGHTA and CDR2 FQGTGA. This CDR3 comprises 13 residues. CDR3: CASTMGPNTEAFF. The CDR3 DNA reads as TGTGCCAGCACCATGGGCCCGAACACTGAAGCTTTCTTT.

This sequence joins TRBV18 and TRBJ1-1, with D perhaps TRBD1 (5 bases). V was shortened by 1 base and J by 2 bases, with 11 bases between the two germline ends. The CDR3 consists of 15 residues. Germline-derived CDR1 and CDR2 are KGHSH and LQKENI. The chain's CDR3 is CASSPQKGVNTEAFF. DNA for the CDR3: TGTGCCAGCTCACCACAAAAAGGGGTAAACACTGAAGCTTTCTTT.

The chain uses TRBV20-1 and TRBJ2-7; 11 nucleotides agree with TRBD2. Germline CDR1 DFQATT, CDR2 SNEGSKA (reference sequence). CDR3 length: 15 amino acids. Germline trimming cut 3 bases from V and 2 bases from J; bases unmatched to any gene: 6. Here the CDR3 DNA reads TGCAGTGCTAGTACATTAGCGGGAGGGACCTACGAGCAGTACTTC. This gives the protein CSASTLAGGTYEQYF.

The chain joins TRBV4-2 to TRBJ2-1; 9 positions agree with TRBD2. The CDR3 is 15 residues long. V lost 1 base and J lost 4; bases outside the gene matches: 2. Germline V gives CDR1 LGHNA, CDR2 YNFKEQ. The CDR3 DNA reads as TGTGCCAGCAGCCAAGGCGGGGGGGGTTACAATGAGCAGTTCTTC. Translation gives CASSQGGGGYNEQFF.

The rearrangement uses TRBV6-5 and TRBJ1-2, with 8 bases lining up with TRBD1. V shed 6 bases and J 4 bases; nucleotides not matched to a gene: 7. Per germline, CDR1 MNHEY and CDR2 SVGAGI. The CDR3 runs 14 residues. The CDR3 here is CASSGFDRGYGYTF. The CDR3 nucleotides read TGTGCCAGCAGCGGATTCGACAGGGGCTATGGCTACACCTTC.

The CDR3 coding sequence is TGTGCCAGCTCCTGGGCCGGAACTGAAGCTTTCTTT. This sequence encodes CASSWAGTEAFF. The chain uses TRBV12-3 or TRBV12-4 and TRBJ1-1; no reliable D call. This CDR3 spans 12 amino acids. V gave up 8 bases and J gave up 5 bases, with 12 bases separating them.

This sequence joins TRBV5-8 and TRBJ1-2, with 9 bases fitting TRBD1. The CDR3 length is 15 residues. Unmatched junction bases numbered 3, after V lost 3 bases and J lost 0 bases. Germline V gives CDR1 SGHTS, CDR2 YDEGEE. CDR3 amino acids: CASSYRDRANYGYTF. CDR3 nucleotides: TGTGCCAGCAGCTACCGGGACAGGGCTAACTATGGCTACACCTTC.

This chain links TRBV12-3 or TRBV12-4 with TRBJ2-1; D is possibly TRBD1 (6 bases). V was trimmed by 6 bases and J by 5 bases, leaving 11 bases between them. The CDR3 totals 13 residues. As DNA, the CDR3 is TGTGCCAGCAGATACACAGGGCACAATGAGCAGTTCTTC. This encodes CASRYTGHNEQFF.

This rearrangement joins TRBV5-1 to TRBJ1-1; 9 positions match TRBD1. CDR1 SGHRS and CDR2 YFSETQ come from the germline V gene. The CDR3 is 14 residues long. The V gene end was trimmed by 5 bases and the J gene end by 3 bases; junction bases not matched to a gene: 5. Here the CDR3 DNA reads TGCGCCAGCAGGAAACAGGGGGCCGACACTGAAGCTTTCTTT. It translates to CASRKQGADTEAFF.

V is TRBV19 and J is TRBJ2-7, with TRBD2 matching 11 bases. Germline V CDR1 and CDR2: LNHDA, SQIVND (reference sequence). V lost 7 bases to trimming and J lost 4 bases; unmatched junction nucleotides: 6. The CDR3 has 14 residues. CDR3 bases: TGTGCCAGTACCGTAGCGGGAGGGCCGTACGAGCAGTACTTC. This gives the protein CASTVAGGPYEQYF.

The J gene is TRBJ2-7, the V gene TRBV4-2, with D possibly being TRBD2 (6 bases). The CDR3 contains 16 residues. CDR1 and CDR2 from the germline V gene are LGHNA and YNFKEQ. The germline V and J ends were trimmed by 3 bases and 2 bases, with 17 bases remaining between them. CDR3 sequence (DNA): TGTGCCAGCAGCCACTCTATCGCGGGGCTCACCTACGAGCAGTACTTC. Its translation: CASSHSIAGLTYEQYF.

The chain carries TRBV24-1 and TRBJ1-5; D not resolved. The ends were cut back, 5 bases at V and 1 base at J, with 8 bases in the middle. From germline, CDR1 is KGHDR and CDR2 SFDVKD. This CDR3 is 14 amino acids long. The CDR3 loop is CATSAAGSNQPQHF. CDR3 nucleotide sequence: TGTGCCACCAGTGCCGCCGGGAGCAATCAGCCCCAGCATTTT.

The chain is built from TRBV18 and TRBJ2-7; 10 bases match TRBD2. Germline-derived CDR1 and CDR2 are KGHSH and LQKENI. Trimming cost V 5 bases and J 4 bases; bases outside gene matches: 5. The CDR3 covers 14 residues. The CDR3 DNA is TGTGCCAGCTCAACGGGACTAGCGTTGTACGAGCAGTACTTC. This gives the protein CASSTGLALYEQYF.

V and J are TRBV10-3 and TRBJ2-7; 11 positions match TRBD2. Germline CDR1 ENHRY, CDR2 SYGVKD. The V gene end was trimmed by 6 bases and the J gene end by 5 bases; junction bases not matched to a gene: 6. This CDR3 has 14 residues. The CDR3 protein is CAIRGLAVRDEQYF. CDR3 in DNA: TGTGCCATCAGGGGACTAGCGGTCCGAGACGAGCAGTACTTC.

The chain links TRBV7-9 to TRBJ2-7; 8 bases agree with TRBD2. Trimming removed 5 bases from V and 3 bases from J; junction bases left unmatched: 9. Germline-derived CDR1 and CDR2 are SEHNR and FQNEAQ (reference sequence). The CDR3 is 15 amino acids. The CDR3 coding sequence is TGTGCCAGCAGCCCCTGGCGGGGGGCCTTCTACGAGCAGTACTTC. Translation: CASSPWRGAFYEQYF.

In DNA, the CDR3 is TGCAGCCCTAAAGGGGGAGAGACCCAGTACTTC. Encoded protein: CSPKGGETQYF. V usage is TRBV20-1 and J usage is TRBJ2-5, with D possibly TRBD1 on 6 matching bases. Germline V gene sequence: CDR1 DFQATT, CDR2 SNEGSKA (reference sequence). The CDR3 runs to 11 residues.

The rearrangement uses TRBV3-1 (or the pseudogene TRBV3-2) and TRBJ1-2; tentatively, D is TRBD1 (6 bases). Trimming pared 5 bases from V and 7 bases from J, leaving 20 bases between. The CDR3 contains 15 residues. The germline gives CDR1 LGHDT, CDR2 YNNKEL (reference sequence). CDR3 DNA: TGTGCCAGCAGCTCCTACCGGGGGGCGCGAAGTGGCTACACCTTC. Its protein product is CASSSYRGARSGYTF.

The chain combines TRBV4-1 with TRBJ1-4; D is possibly TRBD1 (6 bases). V lost 0 bases and J lost 3, with 17 bases in between. The V gene's germline CDR1 is MGHRA and CDR2 YSYEKL. CDR3 length equals 18 residues. The DNA of the CDR3 is TGCGCCAGCAGCCAAGATCTTAGCAGGGGAATTTCTAATGAAAAACTGTTTTTT. Amino acid sequence: CASSQDLSRGISNEKLFF.

The chain couples TRBV20-1 to TRBJ1-2, with D perhaps matching TRBD1 (5 bases). In germline, CDR1 is DFQATT, CDR2 SNEGSKA (reference sequence). V lost 3 bases, J lost 7 bases, and 12 bases lay in between. The CDR3 length is 12 residues. Here the CDR3 DNA reads TGCAGTGCTAGTGTTGACAGCCGTGGCTACACCTTC. Amino acid sequence: CSASVDSRGYTF.

The rearrangement links TRBV19 to TRBJ1-5, with D maybe TRBD1 (6 bases). This CDR3 has 14 amino acids. CDR1 and CDR2 from the germline V gene are LNHDA and SQIVND (reference sequence). With 3 bases removed from V and 3 bases from J, the gap between germline ends came to 9 bases. The CDR3 DNA follows: TGTGCCAGTAGTATTACAGGGTCCAATCAGCCCCAGCATTTT. It is translated as CASSITGSNQPQHF. Full variable domain (missing parts from reference TRBV19 and TRBJ1-5): DGGITQSPKYLFRKEGQNVTLSCEQNLNHDAMYWYRQDPGQGLRLIYYSQIVNDFQKGDIAEGYSVSREKKESFPLTVTSAQKNPTAFYLCASSITGSNQPQHFGDGTRLSIL.

The rearrangement uses TRBV21-1 and TRBJ2-3; the DNA was not compared with TRBD1, the D call given in the table. TRBV21-1 is a documented pseudogene. The CDR3 has 16 residues. The CDR3, as DNA: TGTGCCAGCAGATGGACAGGGGTCACTAGCACAGATACGCAGTATTTT. It encodes CASRWTGVTSTDTQYF.

This clone was observed a single time. The rearrangement joins TRBV24-1 to TRBJ2-3; D unclear. In germline, CDR1 is KGHDR, CDR2 SFDVKD. This CDR3 has 14 residues. The ends were cut back, 3 bases at V and 1 base at J, with 7 bases in the middle. CDR3 protein: CATSDDRGTDTQYF. DNA of the CDR3: TGTGCCACCAGTGATGACCGGGGCACAGATACGCAGTATTTT.

The chain has TRBV24-1 and TRBJ1-1; 10 bases are shared with TRBD1. CDR3 length: 16 residues. V gave up 3 bases and J gave up 1 base; unmatched junction bases: 4. Germline lookup yields CDR1 KGHDR and CDR2 SFDVKD. The CDR3 DNA reads TGTGCCACCAGTGATACCGGGACAGGGGCGAACACTGAAGCTTTCTTT. Amino acids: CATSDTGTGANTEAFF.

The chain combines TRBV4-1 with TRBJ2-3; the match to TRBD2 covers 8 bases. V gave up 0 bases and J gave up 6 bases; unmatched junction bases: 11. The CDR3 extends over 17 amino acids. The germline V gene encodes CDR1 MGHRA and CDR2 YSYEKL. The CDR3 loop is CASSQDAAGGIIDTQYF. Written as DNA, the CDR3 is TGCGCCAGCAGCCAAGATGCGGCGGGGGGCATAATTGATACGCAGTATTTT.

The chain combines TRBV18 with TRBJ2-6; TRBD1 agrees at 9 bases. Germline CDR1 KGHSH, CDR2 LQKENI. J gave up 0 bases and V 8 bases, and 11 bases lay outside the gene matches. The CDR3 extends over 18 amino acids. Here the CDR3 DNA reads TGTGCCAGCCTGACTCTGACAGGGGGTTTCTCTGGGGCCAACGTCCTGACTTTC. It translates to CASLTLTGGFSGANVLTF.

This chain uses TRBV28 with TRBJ2-1, with D possibly matching TRBD1 (7 bases). The germline gives CDR1 MDHEN, CDR2 SYDVKM. The CDR3 is made up of 14 amino acids. V lost 8 bases and J lost 3, with 14 bases in between. The CDR3 coding sequence is TGTGCCAGCGGCTTCAGGGGGGTCTACAATGAGCAGTTCTTC. It encodes CASGFRGVYNEQFF. Filled out from reference TRBV28 and TRBJ2-1, the complete variable domain reads DVKVTQSSRYLVKRTGEKVFLECVQDMDHENMFWYRQDPGLGLRLIYFSYDVKMKEKGDIPEGYSVSREKKERFSLILESASTNQTSMYLCASGFRGVYNEQFFGPGTRLTVL.

This clone came up a few times. CDR3 in amino acids: CASSLDTGYTF. For the CDR3, the DNA is TGTGCCAGCAGCCTTGACACTGGCTACACCTTC. This chain connects TRBV12-3 or TRBV12-4 to TRBJ1-2; D gene ambiguous. The germline V and J ends were trimmed by 6 bases and 7 bases, with 9 bases remaining between them. The CDR3 is 11 residues long.